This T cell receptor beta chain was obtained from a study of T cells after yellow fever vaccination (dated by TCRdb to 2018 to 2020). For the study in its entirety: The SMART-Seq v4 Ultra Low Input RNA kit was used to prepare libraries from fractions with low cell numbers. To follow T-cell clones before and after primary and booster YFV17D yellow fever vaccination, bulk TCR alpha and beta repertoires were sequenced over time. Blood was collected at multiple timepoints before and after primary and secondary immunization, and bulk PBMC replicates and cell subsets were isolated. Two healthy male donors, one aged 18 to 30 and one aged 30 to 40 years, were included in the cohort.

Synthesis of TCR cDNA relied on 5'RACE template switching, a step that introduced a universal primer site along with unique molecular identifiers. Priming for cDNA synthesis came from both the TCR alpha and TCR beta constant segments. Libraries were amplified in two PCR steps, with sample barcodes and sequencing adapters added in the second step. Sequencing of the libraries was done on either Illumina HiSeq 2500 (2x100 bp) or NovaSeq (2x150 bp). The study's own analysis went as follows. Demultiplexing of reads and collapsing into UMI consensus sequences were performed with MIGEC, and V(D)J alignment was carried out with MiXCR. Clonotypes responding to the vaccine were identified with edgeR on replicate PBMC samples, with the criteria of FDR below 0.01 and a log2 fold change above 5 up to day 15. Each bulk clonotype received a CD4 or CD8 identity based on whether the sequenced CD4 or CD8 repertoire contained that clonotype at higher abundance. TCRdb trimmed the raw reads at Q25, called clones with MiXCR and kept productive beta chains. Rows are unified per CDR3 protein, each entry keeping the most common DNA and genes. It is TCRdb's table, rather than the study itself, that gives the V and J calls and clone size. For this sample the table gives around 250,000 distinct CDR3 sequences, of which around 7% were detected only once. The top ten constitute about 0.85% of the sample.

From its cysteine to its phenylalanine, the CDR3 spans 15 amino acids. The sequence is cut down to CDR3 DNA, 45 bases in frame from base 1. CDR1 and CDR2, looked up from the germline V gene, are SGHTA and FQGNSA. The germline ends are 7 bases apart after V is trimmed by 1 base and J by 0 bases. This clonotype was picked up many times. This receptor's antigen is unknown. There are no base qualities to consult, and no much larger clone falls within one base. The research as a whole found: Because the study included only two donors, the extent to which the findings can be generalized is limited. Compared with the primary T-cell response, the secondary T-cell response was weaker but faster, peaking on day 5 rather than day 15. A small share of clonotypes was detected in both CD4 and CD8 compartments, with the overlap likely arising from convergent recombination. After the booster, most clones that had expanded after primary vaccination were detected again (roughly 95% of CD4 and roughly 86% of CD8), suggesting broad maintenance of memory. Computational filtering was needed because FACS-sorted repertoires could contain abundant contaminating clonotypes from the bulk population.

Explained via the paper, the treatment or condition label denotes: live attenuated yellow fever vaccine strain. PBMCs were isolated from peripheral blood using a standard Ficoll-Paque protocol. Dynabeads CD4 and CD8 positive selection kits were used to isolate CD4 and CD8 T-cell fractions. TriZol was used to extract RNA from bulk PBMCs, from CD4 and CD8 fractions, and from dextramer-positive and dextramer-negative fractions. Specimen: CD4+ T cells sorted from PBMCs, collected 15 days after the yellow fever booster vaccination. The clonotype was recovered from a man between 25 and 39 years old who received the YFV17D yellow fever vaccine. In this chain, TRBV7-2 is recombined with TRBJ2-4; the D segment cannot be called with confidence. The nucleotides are TGTGCCAGCAGCTTAGAATGGGTAGCCAAAAACATTCAGTACTTC. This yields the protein CASSLEWVAKNIQYF.